This T cell receptor (beta chain) is drawn from a study of shared clonotypes between healthy human individuals. The overall study: CD8 memory received one plate per donor, CD8 naive two, CD4 memory three and CD4 naive three.

The CDR3 has 13 amino acids. Trimming cost V 2 bases and J 4 bases, with 9 bases left between them. CDR1 is SGHDT and CDR2 is YYEEEE in the germline V gene. Profiling relied on immunoSEQ multiplex PCR, and the TCRdb table lists in-frame clones only, not all of them. Of about 1 million clones listed, about 70% are singletons. V gene TRBV5-6 combines with J gene TRBJ2-5; possibly TRBD2 for D (6 bases). Sequencing was performed on memory CD4+ T cells sorted from blood. Subset denoted: CD45RA-negative fraction. The source is a man aged 18 to 30 in good health. The CDR3 DNA sequence: TGTGCCAGCAGCTTCGGTAGCGGAGAGACCCAGTACTTC. Its translation: CASSFGSGETQYF.